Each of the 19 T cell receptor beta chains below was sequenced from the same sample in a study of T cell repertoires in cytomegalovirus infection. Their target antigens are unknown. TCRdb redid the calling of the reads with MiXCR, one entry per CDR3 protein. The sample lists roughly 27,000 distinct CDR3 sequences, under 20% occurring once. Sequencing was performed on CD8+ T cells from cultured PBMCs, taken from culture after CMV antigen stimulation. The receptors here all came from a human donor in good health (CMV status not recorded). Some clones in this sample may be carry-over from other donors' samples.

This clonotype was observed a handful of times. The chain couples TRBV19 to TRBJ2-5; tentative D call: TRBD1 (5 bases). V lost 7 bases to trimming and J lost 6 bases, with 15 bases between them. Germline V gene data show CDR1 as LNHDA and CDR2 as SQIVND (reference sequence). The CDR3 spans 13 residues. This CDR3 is CASTTTGFQTQYF. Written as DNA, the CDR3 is TGTGCCAGTACCACCACAGGATTCCAGACCCAGTACTTC.

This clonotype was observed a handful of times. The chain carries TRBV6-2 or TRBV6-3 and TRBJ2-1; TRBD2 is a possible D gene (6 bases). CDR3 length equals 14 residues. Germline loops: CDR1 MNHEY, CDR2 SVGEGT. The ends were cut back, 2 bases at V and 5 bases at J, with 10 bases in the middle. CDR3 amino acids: CASSYLAGHNEQFF. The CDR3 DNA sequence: TGTGCCAGCAGTTACCTTGCGGGGCACAATGAGCAGTTCTTC.

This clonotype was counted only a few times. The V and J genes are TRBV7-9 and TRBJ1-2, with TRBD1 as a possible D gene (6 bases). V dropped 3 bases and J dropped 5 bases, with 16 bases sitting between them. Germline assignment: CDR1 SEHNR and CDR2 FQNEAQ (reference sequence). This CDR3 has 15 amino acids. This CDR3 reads CASSLLIGDKYGYTF. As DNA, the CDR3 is TGTGCCAGCAGCTTGCTAATTGGGGACAAGTATGGCTACACCTTC.

As DNA, the CDR3 is TGTGCCAGTAGTGATACTCTGAACACTGAAGCTTTCTTT. As protein: CASSDTLNTEAFF. This chain links TRBV27 with TRBJ1-1; D gene uncertain. CDR1 and CDR2 (germline): MNHEY, SMNVEV (reference sequence). The length of the CDR3 is 13 residues. Trimming pared 9 bases from V and 0 bases from J, leaving 11 bases between.

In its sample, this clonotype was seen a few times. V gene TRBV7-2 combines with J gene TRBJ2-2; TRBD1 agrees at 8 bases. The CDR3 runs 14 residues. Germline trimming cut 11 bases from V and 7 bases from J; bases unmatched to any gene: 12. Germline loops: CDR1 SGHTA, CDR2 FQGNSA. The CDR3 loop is CACDGTGFVGELFF. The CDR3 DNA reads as TGTGCCTGCGACGGGACAGGCTTCGTCGGGGAGCTGTTTTTT.

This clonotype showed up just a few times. Written as DNA, the CDR3 is TGTGCCAGCAGCTTTTGGGACAGGGGGGACTACGAGCAGTACTTC. It encodes CASSFWDRGDYEQYF. The chain employs TRBV7-2 and TRBJ2-7, with 11 bases identical to TRBD1. The junction had 4 bases not matched to a gene; V was cut back by 3 bases and J by 3 bases. This CDR3 spans 15 amino acids. Germline values: CDR1 SGHTA, CDR2 FQGNSA.

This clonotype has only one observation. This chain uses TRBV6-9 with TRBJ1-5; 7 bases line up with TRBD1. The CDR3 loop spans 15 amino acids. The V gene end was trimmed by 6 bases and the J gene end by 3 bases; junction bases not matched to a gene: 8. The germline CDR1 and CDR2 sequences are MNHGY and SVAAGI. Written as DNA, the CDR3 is TGTGCCAGCAGGCTGACAGGGACGAACAATCAGCCCCAGCATTTT. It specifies CASRLTGTNNQPQHF.

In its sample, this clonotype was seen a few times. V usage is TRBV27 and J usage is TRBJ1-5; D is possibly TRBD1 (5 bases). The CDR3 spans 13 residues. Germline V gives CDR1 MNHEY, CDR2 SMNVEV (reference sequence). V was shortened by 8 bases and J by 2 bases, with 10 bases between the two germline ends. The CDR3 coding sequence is TGTGCCAGCTCTGGGGGGGGCAATCAGCCCCAGCATTTT. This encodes CASSGGGNQPQHF.

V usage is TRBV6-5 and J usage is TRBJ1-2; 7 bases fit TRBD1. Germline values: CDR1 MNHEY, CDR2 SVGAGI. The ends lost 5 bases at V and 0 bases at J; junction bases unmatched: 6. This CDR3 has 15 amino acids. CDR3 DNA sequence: TGTGCCAGCAGTGGTCACAGGGGATCTAACTATGGCTACACCTTC. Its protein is CASSGHRGSNYGYTF.

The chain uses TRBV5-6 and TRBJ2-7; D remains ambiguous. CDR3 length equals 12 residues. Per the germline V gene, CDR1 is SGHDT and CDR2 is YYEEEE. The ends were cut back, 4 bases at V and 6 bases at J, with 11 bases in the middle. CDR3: CASSPGLSEQYF. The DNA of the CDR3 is TGTGCCAGCAGCCCCGGGTTGAGCGAGCAGTACTTC.

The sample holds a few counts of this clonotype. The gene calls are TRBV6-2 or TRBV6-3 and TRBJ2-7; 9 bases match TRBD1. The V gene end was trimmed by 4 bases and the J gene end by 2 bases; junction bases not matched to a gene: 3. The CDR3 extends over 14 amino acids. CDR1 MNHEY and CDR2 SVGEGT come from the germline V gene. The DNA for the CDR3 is TGTGCCAGCAGTTCGGACAGGGGTGCCTACGAGCAGTACTTC. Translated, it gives CASSSDRGAYEQYF.

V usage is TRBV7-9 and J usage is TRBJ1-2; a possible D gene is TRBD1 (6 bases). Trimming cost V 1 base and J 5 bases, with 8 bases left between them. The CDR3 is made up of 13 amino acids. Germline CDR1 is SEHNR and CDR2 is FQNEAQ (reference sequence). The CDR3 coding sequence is TGTGCCAGCAGCTTAGGCAGGGGATATGGCTACACCTTC. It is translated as CASSLGRGYGYTF.

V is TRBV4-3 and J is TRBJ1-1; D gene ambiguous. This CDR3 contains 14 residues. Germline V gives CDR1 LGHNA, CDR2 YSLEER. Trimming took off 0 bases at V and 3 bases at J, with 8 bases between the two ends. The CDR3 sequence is CASSQDRKYTEAFF. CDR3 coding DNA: TGCGCCAGCAGCCAAGATAGGAAGTACACTGAAGCTTTCTTT.

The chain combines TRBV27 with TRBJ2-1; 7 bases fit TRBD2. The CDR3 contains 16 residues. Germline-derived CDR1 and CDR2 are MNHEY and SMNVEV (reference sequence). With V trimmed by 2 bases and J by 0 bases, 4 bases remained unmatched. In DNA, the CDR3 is TGTGCCAGCAGTTTACAGCGGGGTAGCTCCTACAATGAGCAGTTCTTC. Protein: CASSLQRGSSYNEQFF.

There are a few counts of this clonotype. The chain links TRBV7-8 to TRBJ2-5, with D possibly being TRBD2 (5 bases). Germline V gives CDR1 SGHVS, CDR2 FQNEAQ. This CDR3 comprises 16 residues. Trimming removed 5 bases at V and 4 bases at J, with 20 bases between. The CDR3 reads CASSTALQLVRETQYF. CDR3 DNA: TGTGCCAGCAGCACCGCCCTGCAACTAGTCCGAGAGACCCAGTACTTC.

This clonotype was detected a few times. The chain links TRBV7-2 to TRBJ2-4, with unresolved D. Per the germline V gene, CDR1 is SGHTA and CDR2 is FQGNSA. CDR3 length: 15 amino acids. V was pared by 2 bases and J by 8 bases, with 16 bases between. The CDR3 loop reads CASSLSVARVDIQYF. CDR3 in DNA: TGTGCCAGCAGCTTATCCGTGGCTAGGGTGGACATTCAGTACTTC.

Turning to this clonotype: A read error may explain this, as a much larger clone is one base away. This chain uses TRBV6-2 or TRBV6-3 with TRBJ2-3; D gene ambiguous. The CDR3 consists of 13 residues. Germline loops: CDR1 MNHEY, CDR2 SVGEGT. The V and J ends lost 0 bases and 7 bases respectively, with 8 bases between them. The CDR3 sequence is CASSYSMGYTQYF. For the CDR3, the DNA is TGTGCCAGCAGTTACTCGATGGGCTATACGCAGTATTTT.

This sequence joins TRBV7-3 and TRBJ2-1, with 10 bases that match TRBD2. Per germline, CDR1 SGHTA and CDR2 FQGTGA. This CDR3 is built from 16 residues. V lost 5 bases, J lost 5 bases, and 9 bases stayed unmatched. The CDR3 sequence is CASSLPSGSVDNEQFF. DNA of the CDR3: TGTGCCAGCAGCCTCCCTAGCGGGAGTGTCGACAATGAGCAGTTCTTC.

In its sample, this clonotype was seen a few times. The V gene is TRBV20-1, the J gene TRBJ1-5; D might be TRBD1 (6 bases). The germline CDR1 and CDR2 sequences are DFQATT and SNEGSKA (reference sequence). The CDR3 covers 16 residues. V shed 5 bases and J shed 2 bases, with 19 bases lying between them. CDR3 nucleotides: TGCAGTGCTCCCATACAGGGCGATCGGGGCAATCAGCCCCAGCATTTT. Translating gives CSAPIQGDRGNQPQHF.